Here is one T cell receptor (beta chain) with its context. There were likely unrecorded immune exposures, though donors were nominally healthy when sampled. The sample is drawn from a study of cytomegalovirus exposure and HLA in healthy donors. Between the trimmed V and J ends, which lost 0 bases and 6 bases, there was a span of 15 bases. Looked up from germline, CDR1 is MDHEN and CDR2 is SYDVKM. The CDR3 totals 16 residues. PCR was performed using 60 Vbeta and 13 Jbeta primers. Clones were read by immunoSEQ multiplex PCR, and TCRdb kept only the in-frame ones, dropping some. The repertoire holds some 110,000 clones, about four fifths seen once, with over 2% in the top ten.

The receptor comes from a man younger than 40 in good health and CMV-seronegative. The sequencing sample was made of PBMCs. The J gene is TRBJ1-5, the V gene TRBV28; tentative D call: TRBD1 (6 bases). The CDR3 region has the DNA TGTGCCAGCAGTTTATGGTTAAATGGGGGCGGTCAGCCCCAGCATTTT. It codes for CASSLWLNGGGQPQHF.